Included here is one T cell receptor beta chain sequence, with context. This entry comes from a study of blood T cell repertoires in COVID-19. V lost 9 bases to trimming and J lost 15 bases, with 17 bases between them. Germline V lookup: CDR1 SNHLY, CDR2 FYNNEI. This CDR3 is 11 amino acids long. Data came from immunoSEQ multiplex PCR; TCRdb stores just in-frame clones and leaves some out. The table lists around 190,000 clones, under 80% of them singletons. The TCR sequence derives from a woman aged 45 to 65 with acute COVID-19. The rearrangement links TRBV2 to TRBJ1-4; D not resolved. The sequenced sample was PBMCs or T cells enriched from blood (not recorded which). The CDR3 is CASGIGKKVFF. CDR3 nucleotides: TGTGCCAGTGGAATCGGGAAAAAGGTGTTTTTT.